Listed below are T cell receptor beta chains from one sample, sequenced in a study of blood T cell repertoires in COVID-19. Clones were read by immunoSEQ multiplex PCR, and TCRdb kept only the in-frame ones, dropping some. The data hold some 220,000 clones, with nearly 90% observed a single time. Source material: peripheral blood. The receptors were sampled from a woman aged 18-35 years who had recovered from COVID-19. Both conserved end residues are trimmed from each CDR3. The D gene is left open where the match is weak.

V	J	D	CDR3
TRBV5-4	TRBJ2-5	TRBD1	ASSSQGVRPETQY
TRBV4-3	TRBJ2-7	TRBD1	ASSLGTGTYEQY
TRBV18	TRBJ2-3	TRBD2	ASSPLAGAGDTQY
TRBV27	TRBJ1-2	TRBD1	ASSLSFGTGIVGYGYT
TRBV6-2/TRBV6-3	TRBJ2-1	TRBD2	ASSYGREGEQF
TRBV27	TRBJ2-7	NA	ASSYNSLLYEQY
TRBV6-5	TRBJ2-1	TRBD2	ASTGGEGYNEQF
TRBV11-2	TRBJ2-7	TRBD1	ASSLVGQAQPYEQY
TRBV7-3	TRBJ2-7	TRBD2	ASSHSGSEEQY
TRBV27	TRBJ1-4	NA	ASYEVPEKLF
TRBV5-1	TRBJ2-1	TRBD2	ASSLLASGSSDEQF
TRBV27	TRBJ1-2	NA	ASSRDNLNYGYT
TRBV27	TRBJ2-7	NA	ASSLYPSYEQY
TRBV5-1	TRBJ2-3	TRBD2	ASSLSGISTDTQY